This T cell receptor (beta chain) emerged from a study of beta chain features in type 1 diabetes. Of the isolated RNA, all was reverse transcribed, and so the sequenced material was expressed TCRB transcripts. The protocol was immunoSEQ multiplex PCR, while the TCRdb copy is restricted to in-frame clones and leaves out a portion. The sample includes fewer than 900,000 clones, about 17% of them seen just once. This CDR3 has 14 amino acids. Germline CDR1 SEHNR, CDR2 FQNEAQ (reference sequence). V lost 6 bases to trimming and J lost 5 bases; unmatched junction nucleotides: 7. It was one heparinised blood draw, averaging approximately 100 mL, that each donor gave. With regard to this clone: No antigen is known for it.

Findings of the study overall: A potential PCR bias toward shorter templates would be equal in patient and control samples.

This TCR was sampled from a woman under 30 in good health. Material for sequencing was naive CD4+ T cells from blood. The J gene is TRBJ2-7, the V gene TRBV7-9; 10 nucleotides line up with TRBD2. CDR3 loop: CASRRTGTSDEQYF. DNA for the CDR3: TGTGCCAGCAGACGTACCGGGACTAGCGACGAGCAGTACTTC. The complete variable domain, with remaining parts taken from reference TRBV7-9 and TRBJ2-7, reads DTGVSQNPRHKITKRGQNVTFRCDPISEHNRLYWYRQTLGQGPEFLTYFQNEAQLEKSRLLSDRFSAERPKGSFSTLEIQRTEQGDSAMYLCASRRTGTSDEQYFGPGTRLTVT.